The rows below give T cell receptor beta chains drawn from one sample of a study of cytomegalovirus exposure and HLA in healthy donors. Assay used: immunoSEQ multiplex PCR; TCRdb lists only in-frame clones, some missing. The table records 120,000 to 150,000 clones, around 90% of them present only once. Sequences were obtained from PBMCs. The receptors were gathered from a young man in good health and CMV-seropositive. Both conserved end residues are part of each CDR3. A D gene is named only where the DNA matches it firmly. The size field is filled for only some rows; it gives once, few, many or a size class.

D: TRBD1
V: TRBV9
J: TRBJ2-1
size: .
CDR3: CASSPTGRSYNEQFF
DNA: TGTGCCAGCAGCCCGACAGGGCGCTCCTACAATGAGCAGTTCTTC

D: TRBD1
V: TRBV2
J: TRBJ2-2
size: .
CDR3: CASSDLNDRAMYTGELFF
DNA: TGTGCCAGCAGTGATCTAAACGACAGGGCAATGTACACCGGGGAGCTGTTTTTT

D: .
V: TRBV6-6
J: TRBJ1-1
size: .
CDR3: CASSSQGSNTEAFF
DNA: TGTGCCAGCAGTTCCCAGGGGTCGAACACTGAAGCTTTCTTT

D: TRBD1
V: TRBV5-4
J: TRBJ1-5
size: .
CDR3: CASSEPDRGDQPQHF
DNA: TGTGCCAGCAGCGAGCCAGACAGGGGTGATCAGCCCCAGCATTTT

D: TRBD2
V: TRBV5-1
J: TRBJ2-5
size: once
CDR3: CASSQAGGWETQYF
DNA: TGCGCCAGCAGCCAAGCGGGGGGCTGGGAGACCCAGTACTTC

D: .
V: TRBV29-1
J: TRBJ2-7
size: .
CDR3: CSVGGSSYEQYF
DNA: TGCAGCGTTGGAGGTTCCTCCTACGAGCAGTACTTC

D: .
V: TRBV15
J: TRBJ1-2
size: .
CDR3: CATSREGLVRDNTGYTF
DNA: TGTGCCACCAGCAGAGAGGGGCTAGTCCGGGACAATACTGGCTACACCTTC

D: TRBD2
V: TRBV18
J: TRBJ2-7
size: .
CDR3: CASSPFGLADKQYF
DNA: TGTGCCAGCTCACCGTTCGGGCTAGCGGATAAGCAGTACTTC

D: .
V: TRBV30
J: TRBJ2-1
size: once
CDR3: CAWDHRVGNEQFF
DNA: TGTGCCTGGGACCACAGGGTCGGGAATGAGCAGTTCTTC

D: .
V: TRBV7-2
J: TRBJ1-5
size: few
CDR3: CASSLVQNQPQHF
DNA: TGTGCCAGCAGCTTAGTTCAAAATCAGCCCCAGCATTTT

D: .
V: TRBV7-6
J: TRBJ2-1
size: .
CDR3: CASSQEGRNPYNEQFF
DNA: TGTGCCAGCAGCCAGGAGGGTCGGAACCCCTACAATGAGCAGTTCTTC